The present TCR beta chain was sequenced within a study of CXCR3 chemokines and chemotherapy response in bladder cancer. The germline CDR1 and CDR2 sequences are MNHNS and SASEGT. The CDR3 contains 14 residues. V was pared by 5 bases and J by 7 bases, with 15 bases between. By share of the sample, this clonotype is medium-sized (0.01 to 0.1%). TCRdb processed the PCR reads anew with MiXCR; each CDR3 protein has one entry. The data contain around 8,800 distinct CDR3 sequences, 23% of them singletons. The rearrangement joins TRBV6-1 to TRBJ1-5; maybe TRBD1 (6 bases). The sample here was taken from a patient whose treatment included neoadjuvant chemotherapy. The receptor was isolated from a human donor with bladder cancer that did not respond to neoadjuvant chemotherapy. CDR3 in DNA: TGTGCCAGCAGTCGGGGGCAGGGCGGGCAGCCCCAGCATTTT. Its translation is CASSRGQGGQPQHF.